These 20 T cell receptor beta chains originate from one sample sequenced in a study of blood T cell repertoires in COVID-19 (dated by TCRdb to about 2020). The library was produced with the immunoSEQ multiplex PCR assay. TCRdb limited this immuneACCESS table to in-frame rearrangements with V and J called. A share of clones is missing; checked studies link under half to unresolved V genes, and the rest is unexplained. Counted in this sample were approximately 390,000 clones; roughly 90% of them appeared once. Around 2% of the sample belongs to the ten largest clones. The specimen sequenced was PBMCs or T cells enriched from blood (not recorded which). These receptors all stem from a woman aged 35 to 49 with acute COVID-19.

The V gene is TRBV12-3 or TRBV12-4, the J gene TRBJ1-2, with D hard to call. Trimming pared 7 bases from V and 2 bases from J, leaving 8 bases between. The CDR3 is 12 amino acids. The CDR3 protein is CASTQTNYGYTF. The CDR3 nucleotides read TGTGCCAGCACACAGACGAACTATGGCTACACCTTC.

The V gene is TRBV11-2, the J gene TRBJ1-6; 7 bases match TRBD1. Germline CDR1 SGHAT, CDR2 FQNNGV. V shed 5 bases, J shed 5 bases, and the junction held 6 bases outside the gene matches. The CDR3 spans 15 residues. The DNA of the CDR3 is TGTGCCAGCAGCAGAGACAGGGCTAATAATTCACCCCTCCACTTT. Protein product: CASSRDRANNSPLHF. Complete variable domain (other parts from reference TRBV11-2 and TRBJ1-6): EAGVAQSPRYKIIEKRQSVAFWCNPISGHATLYWYQQILGQGPKLLIQFQNNGVVDDSQLPKDRFSAERLKGVDSTLKIQPAKLEDSAVYLCASSRDRANNSPLHFGNGTRLTVT.

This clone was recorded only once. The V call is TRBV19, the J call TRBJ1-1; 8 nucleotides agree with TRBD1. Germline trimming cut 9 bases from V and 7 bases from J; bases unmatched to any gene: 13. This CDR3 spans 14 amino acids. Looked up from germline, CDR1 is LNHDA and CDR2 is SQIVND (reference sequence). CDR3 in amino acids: CASRATGGENEAFF. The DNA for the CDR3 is TGTGCCAGCAGAGCTACAGGGGGAGAAAATGAAGCTTTCTTT.

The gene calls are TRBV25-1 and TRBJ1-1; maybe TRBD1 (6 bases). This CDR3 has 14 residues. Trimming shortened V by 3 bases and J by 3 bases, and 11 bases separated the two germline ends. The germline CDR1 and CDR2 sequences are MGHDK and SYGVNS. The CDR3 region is CASSDIQGDTEAFF. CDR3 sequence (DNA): TGTGCCAGCAGTGACATACAGGGAGACACTGAAGCTTTCTTT.

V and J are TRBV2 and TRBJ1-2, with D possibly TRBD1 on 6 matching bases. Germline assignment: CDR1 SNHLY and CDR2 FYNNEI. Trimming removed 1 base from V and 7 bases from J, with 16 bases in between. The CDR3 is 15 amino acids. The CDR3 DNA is TGTGCCAGCAGTGAAGTCAGGGCAGGGGAAGCTGGCTACACCTTC. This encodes CASSEVRAGEAGYTF. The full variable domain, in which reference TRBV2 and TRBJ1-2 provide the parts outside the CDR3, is EPEVTQTPSHQVTQMGQEVILRCVPISNHLYFYWYRQILGQKVEFLVSFYNNEISEKSEIFDDQFSVERPDGSNFTLKIRSTKLEDSAMYFCASSEVRAGEAGYTFGSGTRLTVV.

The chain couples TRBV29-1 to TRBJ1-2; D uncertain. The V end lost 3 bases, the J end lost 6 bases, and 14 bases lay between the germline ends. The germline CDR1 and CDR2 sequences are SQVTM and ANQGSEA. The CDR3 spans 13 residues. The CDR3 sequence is CSVEGTNSHGYTF. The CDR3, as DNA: TGCAGCGTTGAGGGCACGAACTCTCATGGCTACACCTTC.

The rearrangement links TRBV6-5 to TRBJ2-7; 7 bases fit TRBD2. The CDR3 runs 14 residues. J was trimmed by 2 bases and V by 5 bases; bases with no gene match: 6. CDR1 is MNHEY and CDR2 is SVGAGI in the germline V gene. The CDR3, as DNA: TGTGCCAGCAGTAGCGGGACGGCCCCCTACGAGCAGTACTTC. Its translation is CASSSGTAPYEQYF.

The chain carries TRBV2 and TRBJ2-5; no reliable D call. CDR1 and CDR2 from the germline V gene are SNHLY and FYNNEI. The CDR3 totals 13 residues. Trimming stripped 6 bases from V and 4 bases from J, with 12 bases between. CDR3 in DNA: TGTGCCAGCAGGGCGACTTTGCTAGAGACCCAGTACTTC. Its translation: CASRATLLETQYF.

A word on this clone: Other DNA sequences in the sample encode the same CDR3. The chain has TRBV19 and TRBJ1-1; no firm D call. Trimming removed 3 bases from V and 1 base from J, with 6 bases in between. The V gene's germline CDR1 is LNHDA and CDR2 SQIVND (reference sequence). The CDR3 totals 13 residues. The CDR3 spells CASSMRRNTEAFF. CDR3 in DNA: TGTGCCAGTAGTATGAGGAGGAACACTGAAGCTTTCTTT.

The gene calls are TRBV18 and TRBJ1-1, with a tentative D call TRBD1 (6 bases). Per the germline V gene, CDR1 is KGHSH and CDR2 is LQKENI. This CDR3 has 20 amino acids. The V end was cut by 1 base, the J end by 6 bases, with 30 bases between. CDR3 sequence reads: CASSPLKLNRDTAPKSEAFF. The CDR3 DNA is TGTGCCAGCTCACCACTTAAACTAAACCGGGACACCGCCCCTAAGTCTGAAGCTTTCTTT.

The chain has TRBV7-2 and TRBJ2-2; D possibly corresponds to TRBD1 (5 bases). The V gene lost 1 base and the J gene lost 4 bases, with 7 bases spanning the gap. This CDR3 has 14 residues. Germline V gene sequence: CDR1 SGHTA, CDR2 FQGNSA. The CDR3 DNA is TGTGCCAGCAGCTTAGGCACAGGCACCGGGGAGCTGTTTTTT. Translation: CASSLGTGTGELFF.

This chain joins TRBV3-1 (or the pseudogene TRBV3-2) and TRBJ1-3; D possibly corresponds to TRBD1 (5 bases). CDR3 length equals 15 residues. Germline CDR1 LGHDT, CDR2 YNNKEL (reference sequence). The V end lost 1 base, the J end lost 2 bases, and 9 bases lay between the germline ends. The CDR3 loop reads CASSQGRGAGNTIYF. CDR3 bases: TGTGCCAGCAGCCAAGGGCGGGGGGCTGGAAACACCATATATTTT.

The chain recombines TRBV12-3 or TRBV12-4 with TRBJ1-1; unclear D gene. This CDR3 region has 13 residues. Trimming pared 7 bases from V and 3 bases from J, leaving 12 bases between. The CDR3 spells CASTRRWDTEAFF. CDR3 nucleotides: TGTGCCAGCACCCGGCGGTGGGACACTGAAGCTTTCTTT.

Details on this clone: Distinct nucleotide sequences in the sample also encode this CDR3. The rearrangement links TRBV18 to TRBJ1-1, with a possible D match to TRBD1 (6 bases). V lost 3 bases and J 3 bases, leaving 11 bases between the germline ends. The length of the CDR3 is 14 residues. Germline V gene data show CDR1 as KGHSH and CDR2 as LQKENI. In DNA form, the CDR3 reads TGTGCCAGCTCACCCGGGGGGCGGGACACTGAAGCTTTCTTT. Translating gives CASSPGGRDTEAFF.

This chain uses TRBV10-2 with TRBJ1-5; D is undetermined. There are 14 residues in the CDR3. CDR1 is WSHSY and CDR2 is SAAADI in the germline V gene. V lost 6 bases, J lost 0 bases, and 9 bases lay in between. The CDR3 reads CASRQSYSNQPQHF. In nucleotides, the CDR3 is TGCGCCAGCAGACAGTCTTATAGCAATCAGCCCCAGCATTTT.

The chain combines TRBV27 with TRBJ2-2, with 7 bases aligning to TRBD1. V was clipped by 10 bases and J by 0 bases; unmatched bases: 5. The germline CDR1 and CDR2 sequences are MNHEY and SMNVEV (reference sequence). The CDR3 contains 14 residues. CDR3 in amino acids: CATQGVANTGELFF. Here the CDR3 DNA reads TGTGCCACCCAGGGGGTCGCGAACACCGGGGAGCTGTTTTTT.

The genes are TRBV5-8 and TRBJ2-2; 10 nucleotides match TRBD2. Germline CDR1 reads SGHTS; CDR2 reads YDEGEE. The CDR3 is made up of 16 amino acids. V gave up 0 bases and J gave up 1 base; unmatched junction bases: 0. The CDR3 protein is CASSLGLAGNTGELFF. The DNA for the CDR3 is TGTGCCAGCAGCTTGGGACTAGCGGGGAACACCGGGGAGCTGTTTTTT. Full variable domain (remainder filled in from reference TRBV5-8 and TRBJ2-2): EAGVTQSPTHLIKTRGQQATLRCSPISGHTSVYWYQQALGLGLQFLLWYDEGEERNRGNFPPRFSGRQFPNYSSELNVNALELEDSALYLCASSLGLAGNTGELFFGEGSRLTVL.

The DNA of the CDR3 is TGTGCCAGCAGCTTATTGCTAGCGGGGGGCGGGTCCTACAATGAGCAGTTCTTC. It translates to CASSLLLAGGGSYNEQFF. The chain combines TRBV7-6 with TRBJ2-1; 11 bases map to TRBD2. Unmatched junction bases numbered 7, after V lost 2 bases and J lost 1 base. Germline lookup yields CDR1 SGHVS and CDR2 FNYEAQ. There are 18 residues in the CDR3.

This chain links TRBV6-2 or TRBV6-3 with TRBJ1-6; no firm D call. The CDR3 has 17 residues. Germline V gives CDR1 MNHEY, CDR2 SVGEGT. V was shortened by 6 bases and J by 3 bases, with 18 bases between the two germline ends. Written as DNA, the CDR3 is TGTGCCAGCAGCAAGTTACGGGGAATGAACTATAATTCACCCCTCCACTTT. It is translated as CASSKLRGMNYNSPLHF.

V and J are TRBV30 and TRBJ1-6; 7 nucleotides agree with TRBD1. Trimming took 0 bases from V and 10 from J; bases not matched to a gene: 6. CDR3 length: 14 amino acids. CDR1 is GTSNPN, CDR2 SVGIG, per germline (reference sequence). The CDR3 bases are TGTGCCTGGAGTGTACGAGGGGGCGAATCACCCCTCCACTTT. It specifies CAWSVRGGESPLHF.